The T cell receptor beta chain described here comes from a study of Tregs in tolerant kidney transplant recipients (dated by TCRdb to between 2017 and 2020). With regard to the full study: Before combined kidney and bone marrow transplantation, this study identified donor-specific regulatory T cells using TCRbeta sequencing and then followed those same cells after transplant. TCRbeta repertoire sequencing was used in 3 healthy controls to compare several methods for expanding Tregs specific for an allogeneic donor. Points the paper makes about the study in general: Although technical replication error seemed to be minimal, the question of biological reproducibility was not addressed directly. Expanding Tregs with activated donor B cells appeared to identify the most biologically relevant and donor-specific TCRbeta repertoire. Because the study included only a small number of patients, the results must be confirmed in larger populations and under other immunosuppression protocols.

For TCRbeta CDR3 sequencing, genomic DNA was extracted from sorted cells using the QIAGEN DNeasy Blood and Tissue Kit. High-throughput TCRbeta CDR3 sequencing was carried out commercially through immunoSEQ, with PCR amplification with bias correction and internal controls included. On the authors' methods: Unique productive TCRbeta sequences were defined by CDR3 nucleotide sequence where primers matched, and otherwise by CDR3 amino acid sequence together with Vbeta and Jbeta genes. To correct sorting error, sequences shared between sorted populations at a frequency ratio of 2:1 or less were removed; the rest were assigned to the higher population. Donor-reactive sequences were defined as at least 5-fold expanded in CFSE-low cells versus unstimulated cells, with frequency of at least 0.01% in CFSE-low cells. Jensen-Shannon divergence calculated on the top 100 TCRbeta sequences ranked by frequency was used to measure repertoire divergence. When a sample had multiple sequencing runs, each run was corrected for sorting error separately and the runs were then pooled. TCRdb provides this immuneACCESS table in a form limited to in-frame rearrangements. Some clones are lacking; in checked studies, under half of them reflect an unresolved V gene, and why the rest are absent is not known. V, J and clone size were drawn from that table, and D and trimming were deduced from the DNA. The sample table contains under 300,000 clones; only one count was recorded for about four fifths of them. The top ten clones comprise around 0.64% of the sample.

Unstimulated Tregs (CD4+CD25+CD127-), CD4+ non-Tregs (CD4+CD25-), CD4 and CD8 cells were FACS-sorted from thawed PBMCs. Blood from healthy controls was obtained either as purchased buffy coats or from healthy volunteers. Healthy control blood was processed to PBMCs with a Ficoll density gradient and then cryopreserved, whereas patient PBMCs were collected both before and after transplant. The V end loses 4 bases and the J end loses 7 bases, and a stretch of 11 bases separates them. The germline V gene specifies SGHRS as CDR1 and YFSETQ as CDR2. The CDR3 measures 12 amino acids from cysteine to phenylalanine. Only CDR3 DNA remains: 36 bases, in frame from the first base. This clone was recorded once. No antigen is known for it. The sample holds no much larger clone one base away, and base qualities are not on file.

The sequence links TRBV5-1 to TRBJ2-5; no D gene is confidently identified. The sample taken for sequencing was CD4+ T cells from blood. This clonotype was obtained from a human donor in good health. Read as DNA, the sequence is TGCGCCAGCAGCCTGGATAGCAGGACCCAGTACTTC. It is translated as CASSLDSRTQYF. With the portions outside the CDR3 filled from the reference TRBV5-1 and TRBJ2-5 genes, the complete variable region becomes KAGVTQTPRYLIKTRGQQVTLSCSPISGHRSVSWYQQTPGQGLQFLFEYFSETQRNKGNFPGRFSGRQFSNSRSEMNVSTLELGDSALYLCASSLDSRTQYFGPGTRLLVL.